This TCR beta chain was sequenced in a study of shared T cell receptors in the human thymus. Only in-frame clones appear in the TCRdb table, and some are missing; sequencing was by immunoSEQ multiplex PCR. The sample includes about 380,000 clones, 85% to 95% of them seen just once. The V segment lost 3 bases and the J segment 5 bases; nucleotides outside the gene matches: 2. The V gene's germline CDR1 is SGHVS and CDR2 FNYEAQ. The CDR3 spans 13 residues. The sequencing sample was made of thymocytes. The V gene is TRBV7-6, the J gene TRBJ2-5; 8 bases match TRBD1. This sequence was found in a human donor. The CDR3 loop is CASSFDRGETQYF. The CDR3 nucleotides are TGTGCCAGCAGCTTCGACAGGGGTGAGACCCAGTACTTC.